Listed below are T cell receptor beta chains from one sample, sequenced in a study of blood T cell repertoires in COVID-19. The assay was immunoSEQ multiplex PCR, and TCRdb's table has in-frame clones only and misses some. This sample has just over 150,000 clones; about 85% occur once, and the top ten carry roughly 3%. Sequencing used peripheral blood. The receptors originated from a human donor with acute or convalescent COVID-19. The donor label of this sample is uncertain. The CDR3 runs from the conserved cysteine through the conserved F or W. Each record gives: CDR3 protein, CDR3 DNA, V gene, J gene, D gene, CDR3 length, clone size. The D gene is left open where the match is weak. A row's size may be missing; if present it is once, few, many or a size class.

CASTTRGSSGYGYTF,TGTGCCAGCACAACCCGGGGGTCTTCGGGCTATGGCTACACCTTC,TRBV7-8,TRBJ1-2,-,15,-
CASSTRQGMNTQYF,TGCGCCAGCAGCACCCGACAGGGTATGAATACGCAGTATTTT,TRBV5-1,TRBJ2-3,TRBD1,14,-
CASSVVGSSYGYTF,TGTGCCAGCAGCGTTGTGGGCAGCAGCTATGGCTACACCTTC,TRBV11-2,TRBJ1-2,-,14,-
CASSARGDSPLHF,TGTGCCAGCAGCGCCCGGGGGGATTCACCCCTCCACTTT,TRBV9,TRBJ1-6,-,13,-
CSALRGGSAFF,TGCAGCGCACTCCGGGGGGGAAGTGCTTTCTTT,TRBV20-1,TRBJ1-1,-,11,once
CASSPLNGGDEQFF,TGTGCCAGCTCACCACTAAACGGGGGGGATGAGCAGTTCTTC,TRBV18,TRBJ2-1,TRBD2,14,-
CAWEAGTNTGELFF,TGTGCCTGGGAAGCGGGAACGAACACCGGGGAGCTGTTTTTT,TRBV30,TRBJ2-2,TRBD2,14,-
CASSFPRGGTPYEQYF,TGTGCCAGCAGCTTCCCGAGGGGAGGCACCCCCTACGAGCAGTACTTC,TRBV11-1,TRBJ2-7,-,16,-
CASSDRVFNTGELFF,TGTGCCAGCAGTGACAGGGTCTTCAACACCGGGGAGCTGTTTTTT,TRBV2,TRBJ2-2,-,15,-
CASSLRRSVRGPDTQYF,TGTGCCAGCAGCCTACGGAGGTCCGTTCGCGGCCCAGATACGCAGTATTTT,TRBV3-1/TRBV3-2,TRBJ2-3,-,17,-
CASSEQGRALSVLSETGELFF,TGTGCCAGCAGCGAACAGGGTAGGGCCCTCTCCGTGTTGAGTGAAACCGGGGAGCTGTTTTTT,TRBV27,TRBJ2-2,-,21,-
CASSFLDRGYGYTF,TGTGCCAGCAGCTTCCTTGACAGGGGCTATGGCTACACCTTC,TRBV7-8,TRBJ1-2,TRBD1,14,once
CASSVATGNTIYF,TGTGCCAGCAGCGTAGCTACGGGAAACACCATATATTTT,TRBV9,TRBJ1-3,-,13,-
CASSPGSNRVNTEAFF,TGTGCCAGCTCACCAGGAAGCAACAGGGTGAACACTGAAGCTTTCTTT,TRBV18,TRBJ1-1,-,16,-
CASSSGTASGPTDTQYF,TGTGCCAGCAGCTCCGGTACAGCTAGCGGGCCGACAGATACGCAGTATTTT,TRBV7-7,TRBJ2-3,TRBD2,17,-
CASSSQENTEAFF,TGTGCCAGCAGCTCGCAGGAAAACACTGAAGCTTTCTTT,TRBV7-2,TRBJ1-1,-,13,-
CASSQTGGGQPQHF,TGCGCCAGCAGCCAGACAGGGGGGGGGCAGCCCCAGCATTTT,TRBV4-1,TRBJ1-5,TRBD1,14,few
CASSSHPGTGATEAFF,TGTGCCAGCAGTTCCCATCCCGGGACAGGTGCGACTGAAGCTTTCTTT,TRBV6-2/TRBV6-3,TRBJ1-1,TRBD1,16,-
CASSWSGGTEAFF,TGTGCCAGCAGCTGGTCGGGGGGGACTGAAGCTTTCTTT,TRBV25-1,TRBJ1-1,-,13,-
CASSLPGGSYGYTF,TGTGCCAGCAGCTTACCTGGCGGTAGCTATGGCTACACCTTC,TRBV5-4,TRBJ1-2,-,14,-
CASSLGTENSPLHF,TGCGCCAGCAGCTTGGGGACAGAGAATTCACCCCTCCACTTT,TRBV5-1,TRBJ1-6,-,14,-
CASSRDSRNTIYF,TGTGCCAGCAGTCGGGACAGCCGAAACACCATATATTTT,TRBV6-2/TRBV6-3,TRBJ1-3,TRBD1,13,-
CASSLGSHRDGGYTF,TGTGCCAGCAGCTTAGGCTCTCACCGGGATGGTGGCTACACCTTC,TRBV7-9,TRBJ1-2,-,15,-
CASSYRGVDSPLHF,TGTGCCAGCAGCTACAGGGGTGTTGATTCACCCCTCCACTTT,TRBV7-2,TRBJ1-6,TRBD1,14,-
CASSSRPLAVIGSGELFF,TGTGCCAGCAGCTCACGCCCTCTAGCGGTGATCGGATCCGGGGAGCTGTTTTTT,TRBV11-3,TRBJ2-2,TRBD2,18,-
CASSQEVLNSPLHF,TGTGCCAGCAGCCAAGAAGTGCTAAATTCACCCCTCCACTTT,TRBV3-1/TRBV3-2,TRBJ1-6,-,14,-
CASSQEVASYNEQFF,TGTGCCAGCAGCCAAGAGGTGGCTTCCTACAATGAGCAGTTCTTC,TRBV4-2,TRBJ2-1,-,15,few
CAQVPPPLNTEAFF,TGTGCCCAGGTTCCTCCTCCGTTGAACACTGAAGCTTTCTTT,TRBV30,TRBJ1-1,-,14,-
CSVLSDTQYF,TGCAGCGTTTTATCAGATACGCAGTATTTT,TRBV29-1,TRBJ2-3,-,10,once
CASRGRDRALNEQFF,TGTGCCAGCAGAGGCCGGGACAGGGCACTCAATGAGCAGTTCTTC,TRBV6-5,TRBJ2-1,TRBD1,15,-
CASSLLPGYEQYF,TGTGCCAGTAGTTTACTCCCGGGTTACGAGCAGTACTTC,TRBV19,TRBJ2-7,-,13,-
CASSSGRNRGISYEQYF,TGCGCCAGCAGCTCCGGACGAAACAGGGGTATCTCCTACGAGCAGTACTTC,TRBV5-1,TRBJ2-7,TRBD1,17,-
CASSTGQGRNTDTQYF,TGTGCCAGCAGCACCGGACAGGGGAGAAACACAGATACGCAGTATTTT,TRBV9,TRBJ2-3,TRBD1,16,-
CASSSRGRWETQYF,TGTGCCAGCAGCAGCAGGGGGCGATGGGAGACCCAGTACTTC,TRBV5-6,TRBJ2-5,TRBD1,14,-
CASSLSHTTDTQYF,TGTGCCAGCAGCCTCTCACATACAACAGATACGCAGTATTTT,TRBV7-2,TRBJ2-3,-,14,-
CASSKSQGALNNEQFF,TGTGCCAGCAGTAAATCACAGGGGGCTCTGAACAATGAGCAGTTCTTC,TRBV6-2/TRBV6-3,TRBJ2-1,TRBD1,16,-
CASSPTLGGASDTQYF,TGTGCCAGCAGCCCCACGTTGGGGGGTGCGTCAGATACGCAGTATTTT,TRBV3-1/TRBV3-2,TRBJ2-3,-,16,-
CASTTRPTGELFF,TGTGCCAGCACTACGAGGCCTACCGGGGAGCTGTTTTTT,TRBV11-3,TRBJ2-2,-,13,-
CASSLNRFSNYGYTF,TGTGCCAGCAGCTTGAACAGGTTTTCTAACTATGGCTACACCTTC,TRBV11-2,TRBJ1-2,-,15,-
CASSYGAGTGNTIYF,TGTGCCAGCAGTTACGGGGCAGGGACAGGAAACACCATATATTTT,TRBV6-5,TRBJ1-3,-,15,-
CASSREGLQGVAFF,TGTGCCAGCTCACGGGAAGGCCTCCAGGGCGTCGCTTTCTTT,TRBV18,TRBJ1-1,-,14,once
CASSAGLAGSRPLIEQFF,TGTGCCAGCAGTGCGGGACTAGCGGGGTCCCGCCCGTTAATAGAGCAGTTCTTC,TRBV6-1,TRBJ2-1,TRBD2,18,-
CASSQVGGNGYTF,TGCGCCAGCAGCCAAGTTGGAGGGAATGGCTACACCTTC,TRBV4-3,TRBJ1-2,-,13,once
CASRGPGQTNYGYTF,TGTGCCAGCAGGGGACCGGGACAGACTAACTATGGCTACACCTTC,TRBV6-5,TRBJ1-2,TRBD1,15,once
CASSLTRLGTGGYEQYF,TGTGCCAGCAGTTTAACACGGCTGGGGACAGGGGGCTACGAGCAGTACTTC,TRBV27,TRBJ2-7,TRBD1,17,-
CASSVGGGRYNEQFF,TGTGCCAGCAGCGTGGGCGGGGGGCGTTACAATGAGCAGTTCTTC,TRBV9,TRBJ2-1,TRBD2,15,-
CASSRPGGEGYEQYF,TGTGCCAGCAGCCGGCCGGGGGGTGAGGGCTACGAGCAGTACTTC,TRBV6-5,TRBJ2-7,TRBD2,15,-
CSVVTGGTEAFF,TGCAGCGTTGTTACAGGGGGCACTGAAGCTTTCTTT,TRBV29-1,TRBJ1-1,TRBD1,12,-
CASSLADRGPQYF,TGTGCCAGCAGCTTAGCGGACAGGGGGCCGCAGTACTTC,TRBV7-9,TRBJ2-7,TRBD1,13,few
CASSLGQGDTSPLHF,TGCGCCAGCAGCTTGGGCCAGGGCGACACTTCACCCCTCCACTTT,TRBV5-1,TRBJ1-6,-,15,once
CASSPTDYGYTF,TGTGCCAGCAGCCCGACAGATTATGGCTACACCTTC,TRBV7-3,TRBJ1-2,-,12,-
CATSRDATANSGANVLTF,TGTGCCACCAGCAGAGATGCCACAGCCAACTCTGGGGCCAACGTCCTGACTTTC,TRBV15,TRBJ2-6,-,18,-
CASAQGGTPQHF,TGTGCCAGTGCTCAGGGGGGCACGCCCCAGCATTTT,TRBV2,TRBJ1-5,TRBD1,12,-
CASSPGGVYIQETQYF,TGTGCCAGCAGCCCCGGGGGGGTCTATATTCAAGAGACCCAGTACTTC,TRBV11-3,TRBJ2-5,TRBD2,16,-
CASSLAWTENTGELFF,TGTGCCAGCAGCTTAGCGTGGACAGAGAACACCGGGGAGCTGTTTTTT,TRBV11-1,TRBJ2-2,-,16,once
CASSLPGQEETQYF,TGCGCCAGCAGCTTACCTGGACAGGAAGAGACCCAGTACTTC,TRBV5-1,TRBJ2-5,TRBD1,14,few
CASSPQAGARYEQYF,TGTGCCAGCAGCCCCCAGGCAGGGGCTCGCTACGAGCAGTACTTC,TRBV7-8,TRBJ2-7,-,15,once
CASSLRTEQYF,TGTGCCAGCAGTCTAAGGACAGAGCAGTATTTT,TRBV6-6,TRBJ2-3,-,11,once
CASSVETSGASYNEQFF,TGTGCCAGCAGCGTAGAGACTAGCGGGGCCTCCTACAATGAGCAGTTCTTC,TRBV9,TRBJ2-1,TRBD2,17,-